What follows describes a single T cell receptor beta chain. Sequencing used immunoSEQ multiplex PCR; TCRdb keeps in-frame clones, though not all of them. The data contain a few hundred thousand clones, 70% to 90% of them singletons. CDR3 length: 13 amino acids. The germline V gene has CDR1 MGHRA and CDR2 YSYEKL. V gave up 2 bases and J gave up 5 bases, with 9 bases separating them. This sample is drawn from a study of blood T cell repertoires in COVID-19. Study-level background: The study drew acute and convalescent COVID-19 samples from the United States, Italy and Spain. Sources were T cells, B-cell-depleted T cells, or PBMCs; the material itself was cDNA or gDNA.

The receptor was isolated from a man aged 18 to 30 who had recovered from COVID-19. The chain has TRBV4-1 and TRBJ1-2, with D unclear. Sequenced material: peripheral blood. The CDR3 sequence is CASSQPGAYGYTF. CDR3 sequence (DNA): TGCGCCAGCAGCCAACCGGGAGCTTATGGCTACACCTTC.